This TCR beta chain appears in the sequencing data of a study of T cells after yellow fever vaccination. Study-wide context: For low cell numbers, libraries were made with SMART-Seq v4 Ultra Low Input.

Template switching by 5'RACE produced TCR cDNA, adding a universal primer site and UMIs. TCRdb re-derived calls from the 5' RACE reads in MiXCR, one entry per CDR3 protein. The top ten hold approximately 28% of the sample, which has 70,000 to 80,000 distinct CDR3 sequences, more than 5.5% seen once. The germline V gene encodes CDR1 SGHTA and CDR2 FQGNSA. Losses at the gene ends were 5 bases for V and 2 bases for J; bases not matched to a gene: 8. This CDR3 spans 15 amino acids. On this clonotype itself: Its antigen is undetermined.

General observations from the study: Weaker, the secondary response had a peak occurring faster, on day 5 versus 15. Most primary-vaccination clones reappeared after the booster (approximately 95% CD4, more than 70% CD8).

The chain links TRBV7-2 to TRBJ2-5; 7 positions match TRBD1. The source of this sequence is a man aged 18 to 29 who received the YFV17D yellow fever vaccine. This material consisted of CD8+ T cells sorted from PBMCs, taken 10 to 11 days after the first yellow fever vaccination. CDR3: CASSLLGTAQETQYF. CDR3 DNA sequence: TGTGCCAGCAGCCTACTGGGGACAGCTCAAGAGACCCAGTACTTC. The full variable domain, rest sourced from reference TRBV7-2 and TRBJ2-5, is GAGVSQSPSNKVTEKGKDVELRCDPISGHTALYWYRQSLGQGLEFLIYFQGNSAPDKSGLPSDRFSAERTGGSVSTLTIQRTQQEDSAVYLCASSLLGTAQETQYFGPGTRLLVL.